The clone carrying this T cell receptor beta chain was counted only a few times. The ends were cut back, 2 bases at V and 3 bases at J, with 16 bases in the middle. Germline CDR1 reads MNHEY; CDR2 reads SVGAGI. The CDR3 runs 16 residues. The repertoire was sequenced with immunoSEQ multiplex PCR; TCRdb's copy has only in-frame clones and lacks some. This table holds tens of thousands of clones, 80% to 85% found once. This record belongs to a study of blood T cell repertoires in COVID-19. Study information: Some COVID-19 samples were acute and others convalescent; all came from the United States, Italy and Spain. Sources were T cells, B-cell-depleted T cells, or PBMCs; the material itself was cDNA or gDNA.

Material: peripheral blood. This receptor was identified in a man in his thirties or forties with COVID-19, enrolled during active disease. This sequence joins TRBV6-5 and TRBJ1-1; D remains ambiguous. CDR3 bases: TGTGCCAGCAGTTACGACCTATCGACACATCACACTGAAGCTTTCTTT. It encodes CASSYDLSTHHTEAFF.